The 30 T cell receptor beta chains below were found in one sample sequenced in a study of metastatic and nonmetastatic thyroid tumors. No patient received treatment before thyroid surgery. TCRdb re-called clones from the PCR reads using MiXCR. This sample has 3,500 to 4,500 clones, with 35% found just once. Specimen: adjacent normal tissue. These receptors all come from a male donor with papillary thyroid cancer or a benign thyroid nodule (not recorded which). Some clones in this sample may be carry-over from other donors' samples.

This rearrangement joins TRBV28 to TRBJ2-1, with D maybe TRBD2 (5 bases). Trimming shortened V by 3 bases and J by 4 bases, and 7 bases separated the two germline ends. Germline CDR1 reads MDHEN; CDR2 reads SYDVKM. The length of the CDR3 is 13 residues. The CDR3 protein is CASSFSGYNEQFF. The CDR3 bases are TGTGCCAGCAGTTTTTCGGGGTACAATGAGCAGTTCTTC.

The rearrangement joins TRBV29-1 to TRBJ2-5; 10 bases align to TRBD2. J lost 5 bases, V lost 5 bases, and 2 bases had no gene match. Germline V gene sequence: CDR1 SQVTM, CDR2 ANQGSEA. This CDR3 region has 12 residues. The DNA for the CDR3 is TGCAGCGTTACAGCGGGGGGGGAGACCCAGTACTTC. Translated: CSVTAGGETQYF.

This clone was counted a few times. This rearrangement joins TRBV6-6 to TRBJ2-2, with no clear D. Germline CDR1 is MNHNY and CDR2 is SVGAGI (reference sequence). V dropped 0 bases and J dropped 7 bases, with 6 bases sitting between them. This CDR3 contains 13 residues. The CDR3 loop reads CASSYSDSGELFF. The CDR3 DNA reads TGTGCCAGCAGTTACTCGGATAGCGGGGAGCTGTTTTTT.

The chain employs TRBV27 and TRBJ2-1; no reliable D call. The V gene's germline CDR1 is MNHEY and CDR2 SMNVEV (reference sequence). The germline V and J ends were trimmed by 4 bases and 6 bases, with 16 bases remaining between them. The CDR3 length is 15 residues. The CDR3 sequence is CASSWGKSPSNEQFF. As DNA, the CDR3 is TGTGCCAGCAGTTGGGGAAAGAGTCCCTCCAATGAGCAGTTCTTC.

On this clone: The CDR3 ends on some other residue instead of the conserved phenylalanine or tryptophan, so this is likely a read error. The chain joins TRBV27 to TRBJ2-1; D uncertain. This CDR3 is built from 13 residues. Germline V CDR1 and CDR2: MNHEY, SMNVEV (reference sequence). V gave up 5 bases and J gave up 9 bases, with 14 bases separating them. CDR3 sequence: CASSPLIGSEQFL. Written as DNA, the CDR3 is TGTGCCAGCAGTCCCCTGATTGGGTCTGAGCAGTTCCTC.

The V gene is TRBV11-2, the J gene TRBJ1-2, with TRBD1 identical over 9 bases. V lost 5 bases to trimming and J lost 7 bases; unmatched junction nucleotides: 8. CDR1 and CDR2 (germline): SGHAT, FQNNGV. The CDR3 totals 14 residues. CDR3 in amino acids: CASSPAPGQGGYTF. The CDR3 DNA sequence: TGTGCCAGCAGCCCGGCTCCGGGACAGGGTGGCTACACCTTC. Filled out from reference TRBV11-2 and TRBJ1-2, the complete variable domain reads EAGVAQSPRYKIIEKRQSVAFWCNPISGHATLYWYQQILGQGPKLLIQFQNNGVVDDSQLPKDRFSAERLKGVDSTLKIQPAKLEDSAVYLCASSPAPGQGGYTFGSGTRLTVV.

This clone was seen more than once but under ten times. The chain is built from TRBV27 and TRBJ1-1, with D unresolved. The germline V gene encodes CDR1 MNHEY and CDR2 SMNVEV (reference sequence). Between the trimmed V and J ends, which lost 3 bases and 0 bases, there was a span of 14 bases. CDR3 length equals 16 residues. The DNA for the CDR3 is TGTGCCAGCAGTTTTACCCCTGGATATGTGAACACTGAAGCTTTCTTT. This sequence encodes CASSFTPGYVNTEAFF.

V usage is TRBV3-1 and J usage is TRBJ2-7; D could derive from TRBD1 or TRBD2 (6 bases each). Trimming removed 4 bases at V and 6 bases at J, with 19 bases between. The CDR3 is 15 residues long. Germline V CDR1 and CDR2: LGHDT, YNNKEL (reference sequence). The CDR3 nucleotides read TGTGCCAGCAGCCCCAGCGTGGGGGGCATAGGCGAGCAGTACTTC. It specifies CASSPSVGGIGEQYF.

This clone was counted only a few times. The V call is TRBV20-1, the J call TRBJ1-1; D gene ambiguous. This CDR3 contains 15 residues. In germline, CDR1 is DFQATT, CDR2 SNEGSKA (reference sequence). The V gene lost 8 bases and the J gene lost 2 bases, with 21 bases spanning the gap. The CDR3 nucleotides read TGCAGTCCCAGTTCCCCGGCGATATCTAACACTGAAGCTTTCTTT. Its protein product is CSPSSPAISNTEAFF.

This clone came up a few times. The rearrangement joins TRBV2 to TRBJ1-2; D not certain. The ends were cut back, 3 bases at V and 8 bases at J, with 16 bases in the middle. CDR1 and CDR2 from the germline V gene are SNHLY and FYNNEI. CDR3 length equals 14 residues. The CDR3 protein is CASSDRLTGRGYTF. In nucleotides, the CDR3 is TGTGCCAGCAGTGACCGCCTGACTGGGAGAGGCTACACCTTC.

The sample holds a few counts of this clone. As DNA, the CDR3 is TGCAGTGCTAGAGATAGAATGAGGGCAGACACTGAAGCTTTCTTT. It codes for CSARDRMRADTEAFF. V is TRBV20-1 and J is TRBJ1-1, with no clear D. From germline, CDR1 is DFQATT and CDR2 SNEGSKA (reference sequence). V dropped 0 bases and J dropped 3 bases, with 14 bases sitting between them. The CDR3 has 15 residues.

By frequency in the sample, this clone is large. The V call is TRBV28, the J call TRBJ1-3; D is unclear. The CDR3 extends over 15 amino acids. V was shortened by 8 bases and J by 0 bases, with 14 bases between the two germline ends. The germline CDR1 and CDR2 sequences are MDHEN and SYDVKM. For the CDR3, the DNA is TGTGCCAGCGGCTTAAGCATGGGCTCTGGAAACACCATATATTTT. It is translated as CASGLSMGSGNTIYF.

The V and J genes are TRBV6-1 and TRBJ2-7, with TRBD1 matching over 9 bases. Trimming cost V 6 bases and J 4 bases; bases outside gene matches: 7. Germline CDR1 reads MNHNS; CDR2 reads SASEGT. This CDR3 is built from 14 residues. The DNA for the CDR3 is TGTGCCAGCAGCCGTGGACAGGGGAAATACGAGCAGTACTTC. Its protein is CASSRGQGKYEQYF.

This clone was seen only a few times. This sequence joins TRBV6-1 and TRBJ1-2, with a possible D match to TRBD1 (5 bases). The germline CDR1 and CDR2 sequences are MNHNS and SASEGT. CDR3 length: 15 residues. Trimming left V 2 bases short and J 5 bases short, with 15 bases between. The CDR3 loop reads CASSEKGTAGYGYTF. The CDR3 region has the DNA TGTGCCAGCAGTGAAAAAGGAACGGCAGGGTATGGCTACACCTTC.

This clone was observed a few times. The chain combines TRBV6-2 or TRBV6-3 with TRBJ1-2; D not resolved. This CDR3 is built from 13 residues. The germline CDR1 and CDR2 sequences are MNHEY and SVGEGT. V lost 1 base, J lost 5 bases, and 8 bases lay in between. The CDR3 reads CASSYWATYGYTF. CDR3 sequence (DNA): TGTGCCAGCAGTTACTGGGCCACATATGGCTACACCTTC.

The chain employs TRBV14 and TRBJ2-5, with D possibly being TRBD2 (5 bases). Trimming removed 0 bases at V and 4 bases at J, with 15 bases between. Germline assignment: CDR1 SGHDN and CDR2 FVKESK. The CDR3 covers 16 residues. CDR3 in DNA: TGTGCCAGCAGCCAAGAGTTAGGAGGTCTTGGAGAGACCCAGTACTTC. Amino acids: CASSQELGGLGETQYF.

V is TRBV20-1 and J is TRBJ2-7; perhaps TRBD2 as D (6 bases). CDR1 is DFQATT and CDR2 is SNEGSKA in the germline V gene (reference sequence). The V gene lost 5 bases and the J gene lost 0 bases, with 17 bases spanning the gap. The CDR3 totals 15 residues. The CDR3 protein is CSADSTSPSSYEQYF. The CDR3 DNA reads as TGCAGTGCTGATTCGACTAGTCCCAGCTCCTACGAGCAGTACTTC.

The chain's CDR3 is CSARGASRQTYEQFF. For the CDR3, the DNA is TGCAGTGCTAGGGGGGCTAGCCGGCAAACCTATGAGCAGTTCTTC. V usage is TRBV20-1 and J usage is TRBJ2-7; D is possibly TRBD1 (6 bases). The DNA end lines up better with TRBJ2-1; the J call may be wrong. The CDR3 has 15 residues. From germline, CDR1 is DFQATT and CDR2 SNEGSKA (reference sequence).

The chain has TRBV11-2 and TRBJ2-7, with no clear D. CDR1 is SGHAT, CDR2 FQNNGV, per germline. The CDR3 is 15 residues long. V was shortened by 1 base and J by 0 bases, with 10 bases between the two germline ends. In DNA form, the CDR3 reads TGTGCCAGCAGCTTAGGATGGGAAATCTCCTACGAGCAGTACTTC. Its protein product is CASSLGWEISYEQYF.

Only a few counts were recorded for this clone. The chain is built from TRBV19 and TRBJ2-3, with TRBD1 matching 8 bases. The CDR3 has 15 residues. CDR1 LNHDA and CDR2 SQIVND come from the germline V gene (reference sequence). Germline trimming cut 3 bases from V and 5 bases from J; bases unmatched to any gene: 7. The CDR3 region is CASSMGQVNIDTQYF. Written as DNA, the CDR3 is TGTGCCAGTAGTATGGGACAGGTAAACATAGATACGCAGTATTTT.

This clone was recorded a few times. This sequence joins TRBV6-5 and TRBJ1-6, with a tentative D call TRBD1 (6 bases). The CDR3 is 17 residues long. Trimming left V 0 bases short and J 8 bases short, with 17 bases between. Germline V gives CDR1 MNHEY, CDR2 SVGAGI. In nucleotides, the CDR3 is TGTGCCAGCAGTTACTCATTGCCGGGACAAGTGGATTCACCCCTCCACTTT. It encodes CASSYSLPGQVDSPLHF.

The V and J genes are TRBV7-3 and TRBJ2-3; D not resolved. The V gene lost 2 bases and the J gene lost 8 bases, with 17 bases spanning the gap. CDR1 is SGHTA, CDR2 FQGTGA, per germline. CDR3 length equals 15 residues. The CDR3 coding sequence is TGTGCCAGCAGCTTAGTCTCAACCGGGTGGGTTACGCAGTATTTT. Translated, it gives CASSLVSTGWVTQYF.

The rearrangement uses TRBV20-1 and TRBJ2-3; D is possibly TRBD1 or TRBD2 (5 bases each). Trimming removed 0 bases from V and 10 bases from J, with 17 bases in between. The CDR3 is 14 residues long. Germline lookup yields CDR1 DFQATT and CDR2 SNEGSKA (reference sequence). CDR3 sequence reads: CSARDPRGTESQYF. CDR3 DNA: TGCAGTGCTAGAGATCCGAGGGGCACAGAATCGCAGTATTTT.

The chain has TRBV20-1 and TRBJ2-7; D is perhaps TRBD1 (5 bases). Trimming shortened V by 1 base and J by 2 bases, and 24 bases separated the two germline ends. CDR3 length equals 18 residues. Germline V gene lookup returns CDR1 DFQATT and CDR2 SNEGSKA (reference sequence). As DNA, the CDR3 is TGCAGTGCTAGAGCAAGTAACAGGTTAAGTATTACCCCCTACGAGCAGTACTTC. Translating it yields CSARASNRLSITPYEQYF.

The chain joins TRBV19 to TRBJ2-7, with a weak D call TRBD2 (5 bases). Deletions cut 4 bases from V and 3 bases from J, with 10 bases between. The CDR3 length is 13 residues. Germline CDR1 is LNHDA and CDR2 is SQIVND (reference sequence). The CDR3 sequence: CASSTHGGYEQYF. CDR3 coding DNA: TGTGCCAGTAGTACTCACGGAGGCTACGAGCAGTACTTC. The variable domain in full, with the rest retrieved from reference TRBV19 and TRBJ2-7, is DGGITQSPKYLFRKEGQNVTLSCEQNLNHDAMYWYRQDPGQGLRLIYYSQIVNDFQKGDIAEGYSVSREKKESFPLTVTSAQKNPTAFYLCASSTHGGYEQYFGPGTRLTVT.

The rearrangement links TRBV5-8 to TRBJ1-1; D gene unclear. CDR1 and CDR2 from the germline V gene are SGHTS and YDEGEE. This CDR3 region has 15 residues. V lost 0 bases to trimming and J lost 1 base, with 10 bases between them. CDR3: CASSLGGHRNTEAFF. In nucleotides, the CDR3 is TGTGCCAGCAGCTTGGGAGGGCACAGGAACACTGAAGCTTTCTTT.

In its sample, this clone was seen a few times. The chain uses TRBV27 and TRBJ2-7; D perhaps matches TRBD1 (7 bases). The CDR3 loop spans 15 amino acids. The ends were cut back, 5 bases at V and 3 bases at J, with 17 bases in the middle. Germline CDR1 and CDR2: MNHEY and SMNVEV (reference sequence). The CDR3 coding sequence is TGTGCCAGCAGTCTCGTGACAGGGAGGAACTACGAGCAGTACTTC. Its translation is CASSLVTGRNYEQYF.

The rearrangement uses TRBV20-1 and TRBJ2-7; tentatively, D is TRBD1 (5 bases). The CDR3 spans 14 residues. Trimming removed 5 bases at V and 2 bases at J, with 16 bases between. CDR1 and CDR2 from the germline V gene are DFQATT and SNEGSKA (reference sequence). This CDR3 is CSAPNRQRTYEQYF. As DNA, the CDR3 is TGCAGTGCTCCCAACAGACAGAGGACCTACGAGCAGTACTTC.

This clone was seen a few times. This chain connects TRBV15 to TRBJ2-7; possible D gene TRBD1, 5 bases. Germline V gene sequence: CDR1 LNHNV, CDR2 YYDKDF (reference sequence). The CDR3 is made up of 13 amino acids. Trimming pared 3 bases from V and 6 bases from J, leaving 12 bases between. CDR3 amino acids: CATSRQGLGEQYF. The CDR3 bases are TGTGCCACCAGCAGGCAGGGTTTGGGCGAGCAGTACTTC.

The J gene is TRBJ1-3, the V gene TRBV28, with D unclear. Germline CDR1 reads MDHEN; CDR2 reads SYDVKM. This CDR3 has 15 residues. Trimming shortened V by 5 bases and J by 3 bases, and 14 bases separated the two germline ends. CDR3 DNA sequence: TGTGCCAGCAGTCTCGGGGAGGGCGGTGGAAACACCATATATTTT. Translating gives CASSLGEGGGNTIYF.